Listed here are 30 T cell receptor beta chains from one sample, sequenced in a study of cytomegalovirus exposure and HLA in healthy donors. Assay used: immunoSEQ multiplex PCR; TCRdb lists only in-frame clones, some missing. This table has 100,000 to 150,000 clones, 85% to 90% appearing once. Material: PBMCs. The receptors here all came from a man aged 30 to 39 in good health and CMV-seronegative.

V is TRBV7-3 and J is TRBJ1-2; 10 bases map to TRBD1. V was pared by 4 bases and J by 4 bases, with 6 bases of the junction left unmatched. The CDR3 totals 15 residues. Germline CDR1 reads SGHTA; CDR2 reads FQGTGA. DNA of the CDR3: TGTGCCAGCAGCTCCGGGACAGGGGTTGGCTATGGCTACACCTTC. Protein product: CASSSGTGVGYGYTF.

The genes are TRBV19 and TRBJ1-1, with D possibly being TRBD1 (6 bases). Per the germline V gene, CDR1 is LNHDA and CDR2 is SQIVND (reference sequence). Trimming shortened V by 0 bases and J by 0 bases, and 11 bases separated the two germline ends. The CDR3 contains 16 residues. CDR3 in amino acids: CASSIEWTVMNTEAFF. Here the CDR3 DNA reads TGTGCCAGTAGTATAGAATGGACAGTCATGAACACTGAAGCTTTCTTT. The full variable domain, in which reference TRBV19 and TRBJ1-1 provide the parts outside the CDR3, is DGGITQSPKYLFRKEGQNVTLSCEQNLNHDAMYWYRQDPGQGLRLIYYSQIVNDFQKGDIAEGYSVSREKKESFPLTVTSAQKNPTAFYLCASSIEWTVMNTEAFFGQGTRLTVV.

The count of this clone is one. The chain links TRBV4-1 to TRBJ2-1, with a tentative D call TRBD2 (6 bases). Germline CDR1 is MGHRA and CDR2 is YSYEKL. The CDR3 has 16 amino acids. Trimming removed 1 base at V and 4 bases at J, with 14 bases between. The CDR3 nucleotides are TGCGCCAGCAGCCAAGTGCCGGGAGATTCTTACAATGAGCAGTTCTTC. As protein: CASSQVPGDSYNEQFF.

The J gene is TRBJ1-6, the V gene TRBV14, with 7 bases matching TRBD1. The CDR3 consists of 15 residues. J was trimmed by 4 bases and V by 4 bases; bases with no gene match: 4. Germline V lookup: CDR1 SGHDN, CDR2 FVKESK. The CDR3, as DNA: TGTGCCAGCAGCCCCCCGGGACAGTATAATTCACCCCTCCACTTT. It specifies CASSPPGQYNSPLHF.

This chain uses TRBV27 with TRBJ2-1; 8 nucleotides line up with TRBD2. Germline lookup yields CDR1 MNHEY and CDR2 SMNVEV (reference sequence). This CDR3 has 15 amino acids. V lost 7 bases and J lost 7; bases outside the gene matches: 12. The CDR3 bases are TGTGCCAGCACCGAAGAGGGGACTAGTACAAATGAGCAGTTCTTC. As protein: CASTEEGTSTNEQFF.

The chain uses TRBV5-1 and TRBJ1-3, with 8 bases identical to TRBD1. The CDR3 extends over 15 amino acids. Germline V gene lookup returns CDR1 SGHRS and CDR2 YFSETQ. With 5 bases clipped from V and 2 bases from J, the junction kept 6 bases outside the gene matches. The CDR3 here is CASRTDRVPGNTIYF. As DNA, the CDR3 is TGCGCCAGCAGGACGGACAGGGTCCCTGGAAACACCATATATTTT.

The CDR3 DNA sequence: TGTGCCAGCAGCGTAGAGGGACTAGCGGGAGATACGCAGTATTTT. As protein: CASSVEGLAGDTQYF. The V and J genes are TRBV9 and TRBJ2-3; 12 bases map to TRBD2. CDR3 length: 15 residues. The junction had 1 base not matched to a gene; V was cut back by 0 bases and J by 5 bases. Germline CDR1 SGDLS, CDR2 YYNGEE.

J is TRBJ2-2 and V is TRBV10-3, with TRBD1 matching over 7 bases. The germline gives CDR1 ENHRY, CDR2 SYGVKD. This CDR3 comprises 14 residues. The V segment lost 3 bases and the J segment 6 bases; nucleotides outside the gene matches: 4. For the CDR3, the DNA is TGTGCCATCAGTGAAGGGGGCTCCGCCGGGGAGCTGTTTTTT. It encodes CAISEGGSAGELFF.

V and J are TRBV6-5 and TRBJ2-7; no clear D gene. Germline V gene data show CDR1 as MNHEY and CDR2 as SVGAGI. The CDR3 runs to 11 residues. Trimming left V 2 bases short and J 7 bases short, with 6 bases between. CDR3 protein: CASSYKREQYF. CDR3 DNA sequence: TGTGCCAGCAGTTACAAGAGGGAGCAGTACTTC.

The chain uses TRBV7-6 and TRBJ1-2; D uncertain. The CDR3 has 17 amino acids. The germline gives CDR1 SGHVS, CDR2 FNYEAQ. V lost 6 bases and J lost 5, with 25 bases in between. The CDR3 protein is CASSLTPAEGAGYGYTF. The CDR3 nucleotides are TGTGCCAGCAGTCTGACCCCTGCGGAGGGCGCGGGGTATGGCTACACCTTC.

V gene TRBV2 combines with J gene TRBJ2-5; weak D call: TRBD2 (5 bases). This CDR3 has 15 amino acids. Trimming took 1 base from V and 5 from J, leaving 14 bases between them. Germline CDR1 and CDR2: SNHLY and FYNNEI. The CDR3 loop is CASSEEGLRRETQYF. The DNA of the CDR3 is TGTGCCAGCAGTGAAGAGGGCCTACGGAGGGAGACCCAGTACTTC.

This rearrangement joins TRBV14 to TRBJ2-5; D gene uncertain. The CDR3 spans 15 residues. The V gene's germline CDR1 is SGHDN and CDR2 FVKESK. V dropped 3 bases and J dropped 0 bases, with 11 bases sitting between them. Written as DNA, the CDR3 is TGTGCCAGCAGCCATAAAGTGAGATACCAAGAGACCCAGTACTTC. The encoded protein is CASSHKVRYQETQYF. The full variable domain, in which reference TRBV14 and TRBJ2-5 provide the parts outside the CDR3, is EAGVTQFPSHSVIEKGQTVTLRCDPISGHDNLYWYRRVMGKEIKFLLHFVKESKQDESGMPNNRFLAERTGGTYSTLKVQPAELEDSGVYFCASSHKVRYQETQYFGPGTRLLVL.

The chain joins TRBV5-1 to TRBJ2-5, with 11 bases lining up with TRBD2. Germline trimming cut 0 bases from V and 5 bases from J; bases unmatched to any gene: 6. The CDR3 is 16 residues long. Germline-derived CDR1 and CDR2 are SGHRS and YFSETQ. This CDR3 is CASSLGGTSGEETQYF. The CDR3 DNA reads TGCGCCAGCAGCTTGGGCGGGACTAGCGGAGAGGAGACCCAGTACTTC.

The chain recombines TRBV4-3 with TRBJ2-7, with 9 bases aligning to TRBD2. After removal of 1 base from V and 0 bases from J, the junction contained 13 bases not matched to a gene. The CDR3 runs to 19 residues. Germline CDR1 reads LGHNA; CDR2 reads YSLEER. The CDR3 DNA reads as TGCGCCAGCAGCCAAGTCTCCGGTCTAGCGGGATTAAACTCCTACGAGCAGTACTTC. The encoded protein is CASSQVSGLAGLNSYEQYF.

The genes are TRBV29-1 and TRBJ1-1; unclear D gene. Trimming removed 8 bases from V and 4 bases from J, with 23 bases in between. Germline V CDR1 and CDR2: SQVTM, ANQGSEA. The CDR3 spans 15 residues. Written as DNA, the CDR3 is TGCAGCTGTCTTCAGTACGGCGGGCCTGGCACTGAAGCTTTCTTT. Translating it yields CSCLQYGGPGTEAFF.

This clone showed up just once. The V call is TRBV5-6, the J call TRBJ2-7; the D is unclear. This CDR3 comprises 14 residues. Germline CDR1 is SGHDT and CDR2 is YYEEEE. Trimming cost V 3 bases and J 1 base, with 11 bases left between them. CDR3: CASSSPGSSYEQYF. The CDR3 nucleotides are TGTGCCAGCAGCTCCCCAGGCTCATCCTACGAGCAGTACTTC. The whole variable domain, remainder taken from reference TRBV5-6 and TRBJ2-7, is DAGVTQSPTHLIKTRGQQVTLRCSPKSGHDTVSWYQQALGQGPQFIFQYYEEEERQRGNFPDRFSGHQFPNYSSELNVNALLLGDSALYLCASSSPGSSYEQYFGPGTRLTVT.

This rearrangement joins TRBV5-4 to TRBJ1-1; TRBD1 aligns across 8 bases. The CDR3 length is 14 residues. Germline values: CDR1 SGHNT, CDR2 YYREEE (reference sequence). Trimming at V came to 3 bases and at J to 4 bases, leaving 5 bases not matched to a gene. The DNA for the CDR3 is TGTGCCAGCAGCTACGGACAGGGCGTCACTGAAGCTTTCTTT. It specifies CASSYGQGVTEAFF.

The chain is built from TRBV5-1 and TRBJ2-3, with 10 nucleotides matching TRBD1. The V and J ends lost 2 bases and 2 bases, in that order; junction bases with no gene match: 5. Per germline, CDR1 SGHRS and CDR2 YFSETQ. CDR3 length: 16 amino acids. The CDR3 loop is CASSLVTGGHTDTQYF. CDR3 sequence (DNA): TGCGCCAGCAGCTTAGTGACAGGGGGCCACACAGATACGCAGTATTTT.

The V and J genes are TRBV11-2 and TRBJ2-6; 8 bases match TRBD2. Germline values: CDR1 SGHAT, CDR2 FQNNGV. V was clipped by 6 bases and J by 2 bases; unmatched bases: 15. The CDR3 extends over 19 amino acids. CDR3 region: CASRSIRSGGAAGANVLTF. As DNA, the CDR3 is TGTGCCAGCAGATCCATCCGGAGCGGGGGCGCGGCTGGGGCCAACGTCCTGACTTTC.

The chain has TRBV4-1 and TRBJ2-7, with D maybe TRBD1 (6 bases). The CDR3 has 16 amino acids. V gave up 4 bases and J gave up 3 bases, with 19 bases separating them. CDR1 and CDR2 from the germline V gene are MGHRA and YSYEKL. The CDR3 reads CASSRLSPGVGYEQYF. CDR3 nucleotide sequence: TGCGCCAGCAGCCGTCTATCCCCAGGGGTGGGCTACGAGCAGTACTTC.

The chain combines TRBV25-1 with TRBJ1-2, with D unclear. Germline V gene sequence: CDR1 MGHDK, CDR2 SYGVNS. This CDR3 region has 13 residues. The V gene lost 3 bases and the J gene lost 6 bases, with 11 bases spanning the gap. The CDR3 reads CASSDRYVNGYTF. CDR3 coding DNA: TGTGCCAGCAGTGACAGGTATGTGAATGGCTACACCTTC.

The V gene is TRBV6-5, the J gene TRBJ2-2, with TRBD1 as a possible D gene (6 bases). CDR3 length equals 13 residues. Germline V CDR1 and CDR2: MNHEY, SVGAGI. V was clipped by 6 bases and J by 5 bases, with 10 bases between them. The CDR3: CASRRGLTGELFF. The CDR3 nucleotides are TGTGCCAGCAGGAGGGGGTTAACCGGGGAGCTGTTTTTT.

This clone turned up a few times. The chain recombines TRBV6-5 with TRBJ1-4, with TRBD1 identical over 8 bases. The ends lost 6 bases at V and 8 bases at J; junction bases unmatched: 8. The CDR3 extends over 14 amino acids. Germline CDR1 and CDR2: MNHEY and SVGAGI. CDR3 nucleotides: TGTGCCAGCAGCCCAGGACAGGGCGAGGAAAAACTGTTTTTT. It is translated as CASSPGQGEEKLFF.

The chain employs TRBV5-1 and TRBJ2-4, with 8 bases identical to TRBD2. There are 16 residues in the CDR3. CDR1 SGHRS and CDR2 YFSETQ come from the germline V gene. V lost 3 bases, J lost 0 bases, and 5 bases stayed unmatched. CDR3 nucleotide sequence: TGCGCCAGCAGCTCCGGACTAGCTAGAGCCAAAAACATTCAGTACTTC. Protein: CASSSGLARAKNIQYF.

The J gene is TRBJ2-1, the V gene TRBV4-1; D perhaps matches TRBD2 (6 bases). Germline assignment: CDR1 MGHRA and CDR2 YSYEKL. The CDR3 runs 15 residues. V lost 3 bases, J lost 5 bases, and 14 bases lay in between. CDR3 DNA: TGCGCCAGCAGCCATATCGGGAGAGTGGACAATGAGCAGTTCTTC. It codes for CASSHIGRVDNEQFF.

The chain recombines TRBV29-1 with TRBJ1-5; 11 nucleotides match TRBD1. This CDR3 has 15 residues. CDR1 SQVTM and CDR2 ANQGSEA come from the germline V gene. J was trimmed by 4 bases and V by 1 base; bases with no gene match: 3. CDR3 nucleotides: TGCAGCGTTGAAGTTGGGACAGGGGGAAATCAGCCCCAGCATTTT. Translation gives CSVEVGTGGNQPQHF.

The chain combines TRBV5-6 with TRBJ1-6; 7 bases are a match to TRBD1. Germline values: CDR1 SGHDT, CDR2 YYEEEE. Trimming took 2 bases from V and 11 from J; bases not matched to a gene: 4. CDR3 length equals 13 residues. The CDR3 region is CASSLNRGPPLHF. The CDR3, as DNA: TGTGCCAGCAGCTTAAACAGGGGACCACCCCTCCACTTT.

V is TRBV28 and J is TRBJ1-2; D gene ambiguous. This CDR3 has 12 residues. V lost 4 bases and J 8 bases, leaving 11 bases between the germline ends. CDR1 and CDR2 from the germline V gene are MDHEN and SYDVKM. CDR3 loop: CASSSPTGGYTF. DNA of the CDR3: TGTGCCAGCAGTTCCCCGACGGGGGGCTACACCTTC.

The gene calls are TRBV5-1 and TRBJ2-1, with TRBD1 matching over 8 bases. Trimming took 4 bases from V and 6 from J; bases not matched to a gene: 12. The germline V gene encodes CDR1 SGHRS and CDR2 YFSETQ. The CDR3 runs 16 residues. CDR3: CASSPKPGQGTNEQFF. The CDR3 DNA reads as TGCGCCAGCAGCCCCAAGCCCGGACAGGGCACCAATGAGCAGTTCTTC.

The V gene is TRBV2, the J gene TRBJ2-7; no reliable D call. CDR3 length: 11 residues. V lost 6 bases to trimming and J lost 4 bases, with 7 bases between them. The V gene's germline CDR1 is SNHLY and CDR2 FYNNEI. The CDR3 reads CASSTQYEQYF. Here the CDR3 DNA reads TGTGCCAGCAGCACCCAGTACGAGCAGTACTTC.